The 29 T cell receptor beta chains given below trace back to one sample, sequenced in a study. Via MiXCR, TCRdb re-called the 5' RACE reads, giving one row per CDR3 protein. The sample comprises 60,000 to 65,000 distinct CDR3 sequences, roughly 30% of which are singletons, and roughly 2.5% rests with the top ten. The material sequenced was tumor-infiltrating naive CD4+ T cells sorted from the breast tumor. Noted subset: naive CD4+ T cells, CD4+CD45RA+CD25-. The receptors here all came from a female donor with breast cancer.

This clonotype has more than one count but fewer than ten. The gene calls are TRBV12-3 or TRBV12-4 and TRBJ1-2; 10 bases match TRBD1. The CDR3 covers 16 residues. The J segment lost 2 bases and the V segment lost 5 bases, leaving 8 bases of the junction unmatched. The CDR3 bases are TGTGCCAGCAGTCCCGGGACAGGGGTTAGGAACTATGGCTACACCTTC. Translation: CASSPGTGVRNYGYTF.

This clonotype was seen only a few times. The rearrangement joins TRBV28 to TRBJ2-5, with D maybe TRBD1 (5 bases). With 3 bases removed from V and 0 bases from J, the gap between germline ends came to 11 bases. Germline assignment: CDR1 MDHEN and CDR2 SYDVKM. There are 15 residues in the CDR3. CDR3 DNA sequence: TGTGCCAGCAGTTTTCTGTCAGGGAACCAAGAGACCCAGTACTTC. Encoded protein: CASSFLSGNQETQYF.

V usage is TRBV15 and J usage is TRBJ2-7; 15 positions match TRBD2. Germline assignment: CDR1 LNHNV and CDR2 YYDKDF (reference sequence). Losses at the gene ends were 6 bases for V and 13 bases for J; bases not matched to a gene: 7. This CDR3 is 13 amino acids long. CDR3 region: CATRSGTSGGPYF. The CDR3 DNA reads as TGTGCCACCAGATCCGGGACTAGCGGGGGGCCATACTTC.

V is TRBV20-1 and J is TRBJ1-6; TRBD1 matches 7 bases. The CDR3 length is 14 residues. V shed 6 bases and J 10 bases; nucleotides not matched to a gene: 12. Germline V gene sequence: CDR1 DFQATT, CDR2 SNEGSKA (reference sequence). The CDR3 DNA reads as TGCAGTGCCCAAGAGATGCAGGGGGACTCACCCCTCCACTTT. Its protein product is CSAQEMQGDSPLHF.

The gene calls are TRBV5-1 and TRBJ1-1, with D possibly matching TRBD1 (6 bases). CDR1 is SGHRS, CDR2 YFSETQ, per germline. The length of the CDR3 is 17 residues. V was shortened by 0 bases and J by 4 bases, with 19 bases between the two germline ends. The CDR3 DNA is TGCGCCAGCAGCTTGGCCGACAGGCCTAGGGTGAGCACTGAAGCTTTCTTT. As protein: CASSLADRPRVSTEAFF.

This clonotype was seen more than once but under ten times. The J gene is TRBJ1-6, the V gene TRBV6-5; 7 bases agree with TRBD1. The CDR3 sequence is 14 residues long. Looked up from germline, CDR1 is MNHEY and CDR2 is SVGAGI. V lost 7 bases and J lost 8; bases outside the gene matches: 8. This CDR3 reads CASNNRDRYSPLHF. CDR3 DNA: TGTGCCAGCAATAACAGGGACAGATATTCACCCCTCCACTTT.

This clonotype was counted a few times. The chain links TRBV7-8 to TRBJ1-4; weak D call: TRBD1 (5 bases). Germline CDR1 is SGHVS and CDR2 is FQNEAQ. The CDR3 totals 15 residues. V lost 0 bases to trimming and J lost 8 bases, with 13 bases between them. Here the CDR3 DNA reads TGTGCCAGCAGCTTAGCGTGGGCAGGGCGAGAAAAACTGTTTTTT. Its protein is CASSLAWAGREKLFF.

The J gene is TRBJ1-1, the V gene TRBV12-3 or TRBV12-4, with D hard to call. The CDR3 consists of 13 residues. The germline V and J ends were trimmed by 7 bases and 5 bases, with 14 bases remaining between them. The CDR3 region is CASNRPGRTEAFF. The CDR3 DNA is TGTGCCAGCAATCGGCCTGGTAGGACTGAAGCTTTCTTT.

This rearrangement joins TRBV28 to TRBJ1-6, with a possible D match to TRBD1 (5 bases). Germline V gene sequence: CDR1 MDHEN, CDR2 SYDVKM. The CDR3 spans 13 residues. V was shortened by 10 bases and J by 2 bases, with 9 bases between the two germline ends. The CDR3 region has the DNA TGTGCCACCTTGGACACCTATAATTCACCCCTCCACTTT. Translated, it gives CATLDTYNSPLHF.

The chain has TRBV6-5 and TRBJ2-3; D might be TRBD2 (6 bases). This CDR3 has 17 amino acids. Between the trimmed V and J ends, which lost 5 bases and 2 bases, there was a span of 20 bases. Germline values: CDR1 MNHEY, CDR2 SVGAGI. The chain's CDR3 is CASSPGGLLVHTDTQYF. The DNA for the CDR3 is TGTGCCAGCAGTCCCGGGGGACTCCTAGTTCACACAGATACGCAGTATTTT.

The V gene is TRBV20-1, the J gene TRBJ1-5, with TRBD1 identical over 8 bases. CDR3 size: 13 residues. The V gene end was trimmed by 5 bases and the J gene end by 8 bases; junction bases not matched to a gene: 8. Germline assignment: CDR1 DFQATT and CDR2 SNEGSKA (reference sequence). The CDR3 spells CSAATGGKEPQHF. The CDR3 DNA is TGCAGTGCTGCCACAGGGGGAAAGGAGCCCCAGCATTTT.

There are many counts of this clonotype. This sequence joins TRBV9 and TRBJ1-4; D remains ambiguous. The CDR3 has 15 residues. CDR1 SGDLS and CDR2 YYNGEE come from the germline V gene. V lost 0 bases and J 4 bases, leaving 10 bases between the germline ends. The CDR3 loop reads CASSVGTAHNEKLFF. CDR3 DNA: TGTGCCAGCAGCGTAGGGACGGCCCATAATGAAAAACTGTTTTTT.

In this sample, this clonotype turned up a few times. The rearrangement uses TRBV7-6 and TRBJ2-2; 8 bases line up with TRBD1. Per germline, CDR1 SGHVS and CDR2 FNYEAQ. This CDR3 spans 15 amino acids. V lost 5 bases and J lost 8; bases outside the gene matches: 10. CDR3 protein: CASSRDRSNHGELFF. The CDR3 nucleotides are TGTGCCAGCAGCCGGGACAGGTCGAACCATGGGGAGCTGTTTTTT.

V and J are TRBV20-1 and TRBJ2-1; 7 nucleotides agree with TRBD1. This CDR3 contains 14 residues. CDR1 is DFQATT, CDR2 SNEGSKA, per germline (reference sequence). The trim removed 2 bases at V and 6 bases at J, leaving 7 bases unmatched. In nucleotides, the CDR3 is TGCAGTGCTAGAAAGGGGACAGTAACCAATGAGCAGTTCTTC. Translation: CSARKGTVTNEQFF.

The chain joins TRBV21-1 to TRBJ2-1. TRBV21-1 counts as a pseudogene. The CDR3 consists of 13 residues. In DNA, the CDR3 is TGTGACCCACGGGTCCGCTCCACGAATGGGCAGTTCTTC. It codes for CDPRVRSTNGQFF.

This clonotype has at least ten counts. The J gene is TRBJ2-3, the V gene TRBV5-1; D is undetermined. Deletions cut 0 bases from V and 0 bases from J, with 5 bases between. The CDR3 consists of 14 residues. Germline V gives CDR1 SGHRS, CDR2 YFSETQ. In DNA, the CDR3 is TGCGCCAGCAGCTTGGGCCCCAGCACAGATACGCAGTATTTT. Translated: CASSLGPSTDTQYF.

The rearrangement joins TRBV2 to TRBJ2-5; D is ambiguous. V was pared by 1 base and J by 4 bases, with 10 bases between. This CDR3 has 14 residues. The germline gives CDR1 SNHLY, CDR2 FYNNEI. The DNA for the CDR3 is TGTGCCAGCAGTGAAGGACTCCCGGGAGAGACCCAGTACTTC. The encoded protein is CASSEGLPGETQYF.

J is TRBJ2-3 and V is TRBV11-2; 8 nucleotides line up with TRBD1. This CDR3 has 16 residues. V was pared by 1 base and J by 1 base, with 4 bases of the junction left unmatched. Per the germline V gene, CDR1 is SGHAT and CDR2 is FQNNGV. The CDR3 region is CASSLVQGVRTDTQYF. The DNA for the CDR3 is TGTGCCAGCAGCTTAGTACAGGGGGTGCGCACAGATACGCAGTATTTT.

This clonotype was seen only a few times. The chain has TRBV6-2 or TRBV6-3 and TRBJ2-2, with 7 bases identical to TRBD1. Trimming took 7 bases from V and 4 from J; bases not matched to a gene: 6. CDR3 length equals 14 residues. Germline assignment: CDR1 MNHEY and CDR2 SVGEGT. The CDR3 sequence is CASKAGGPTGELFF. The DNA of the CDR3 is TGTGCCAGCAAGGCAGGGGGACCCACCGGGGAGCTGTTTTTT.

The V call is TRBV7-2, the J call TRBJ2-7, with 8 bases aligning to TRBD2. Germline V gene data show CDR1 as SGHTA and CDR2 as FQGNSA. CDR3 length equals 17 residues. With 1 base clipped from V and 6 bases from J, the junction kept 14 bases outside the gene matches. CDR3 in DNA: TGTGCCAGCAGCTTAGAGATAGCGGGAAGGTCTCTAAGCGAGCAGTACTTC. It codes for CASSLEIAGRSLSEQYF.

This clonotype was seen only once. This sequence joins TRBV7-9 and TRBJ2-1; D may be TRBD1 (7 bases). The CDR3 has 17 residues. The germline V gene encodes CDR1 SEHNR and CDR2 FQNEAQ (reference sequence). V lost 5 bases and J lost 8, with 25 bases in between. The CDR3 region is CASSAGGWRQGADEQFF. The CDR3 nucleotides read TGTGCCAGCAGCGCAGGGGGGTGGAGACAGGGAGCCGATGAGCAGTTCTTC.

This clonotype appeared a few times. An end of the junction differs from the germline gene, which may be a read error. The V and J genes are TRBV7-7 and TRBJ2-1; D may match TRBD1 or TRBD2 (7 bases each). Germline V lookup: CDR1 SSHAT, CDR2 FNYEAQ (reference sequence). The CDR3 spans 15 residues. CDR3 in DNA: TGTGCTAGCAGCTTAGGGAGGGGACAGCACAATGAGCAGTTCTTC. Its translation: CASSLGRGQHNEQFF. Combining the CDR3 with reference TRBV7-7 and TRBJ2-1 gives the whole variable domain GAGVSQSPRYKVTKRGQDVTLRCDPISSHATLYWYQQALGQGPEFLTYFNYEAQPDKSGLPSDRFSAERPEGSISTLTIQRTEQRDSAMYRCASSLGRGQHNEQFFGPGTRLTVL.

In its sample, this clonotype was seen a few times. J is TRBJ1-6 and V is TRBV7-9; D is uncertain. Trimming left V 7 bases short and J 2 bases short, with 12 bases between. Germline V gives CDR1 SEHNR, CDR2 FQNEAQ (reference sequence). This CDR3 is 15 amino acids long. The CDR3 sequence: CASTNPSTYNSPLHF. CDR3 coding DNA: TGTGCCAGCACCAACCCTTCCACCTATAATTCACCCCTCCACTTT.

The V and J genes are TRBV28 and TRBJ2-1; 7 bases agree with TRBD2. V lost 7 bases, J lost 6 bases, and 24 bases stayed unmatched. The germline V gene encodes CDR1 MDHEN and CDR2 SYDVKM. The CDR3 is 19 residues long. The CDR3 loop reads CASTPTSWSGIAFINEQFF. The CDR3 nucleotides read TGTGCCAGCACCCCGACTTCATGGAGCGGGATTGCTTTCATCAATGAGCAGTTCTTC.

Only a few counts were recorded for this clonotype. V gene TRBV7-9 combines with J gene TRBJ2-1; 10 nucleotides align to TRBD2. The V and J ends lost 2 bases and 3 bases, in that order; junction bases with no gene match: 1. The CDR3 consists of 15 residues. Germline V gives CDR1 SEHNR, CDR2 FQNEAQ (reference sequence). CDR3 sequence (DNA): TGTGCCAGCAGCTTAAGCGGGGGGGTCTACAATGAGCAGTTCTTC. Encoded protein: CASSLSGGVYNEQFF.

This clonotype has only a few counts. The CDR3 spells CASSYSQGSSYNSPLHF. The CDR3 coding sequence is TGTGCCAGCAGTTACTCACAGGGAAGCTCCTATAATTCACCCCTCCACTTT. The rearrangement joins TRBV6-5 to TRBJ1-6; possible D gene TRBD1, 6 bases. CDR1 and CDR2 (germline): MNHEY, SVGAGI. V was shortened by 0 bases and J by 0 bases, with 9 bases between the two germline ends. The CDR3 consists of 17 residues.

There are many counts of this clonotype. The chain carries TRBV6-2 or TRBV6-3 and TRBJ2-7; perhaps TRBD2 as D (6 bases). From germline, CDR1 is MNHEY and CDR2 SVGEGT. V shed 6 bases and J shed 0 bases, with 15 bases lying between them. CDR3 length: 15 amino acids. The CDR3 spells CASRFRRGLSYEQYF. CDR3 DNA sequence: TGTGCCAGCAGATTTAGGAGGGGCCTCTCCTACGAGCAGTACTTC.

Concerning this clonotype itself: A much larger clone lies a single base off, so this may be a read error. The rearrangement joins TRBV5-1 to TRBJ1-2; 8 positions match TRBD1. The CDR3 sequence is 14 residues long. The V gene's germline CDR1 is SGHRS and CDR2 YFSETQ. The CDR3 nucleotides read TGCGCCAGCAGGGGACAGGTGGGGGCCAATGGCTGCACCTTC. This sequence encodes CASRGQVGANGCTF. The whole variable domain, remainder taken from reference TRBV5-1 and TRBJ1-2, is KAGVTQTPRYLIKTRGQQVTLSCSPISGHRSVSWYQQTPGQGLQFLFEYFSETQRNKGNFPGRFSGRQFSNSRSEMNVSTLELGDSALYLCASRGQVGANGCTFGSGTRLTVV.

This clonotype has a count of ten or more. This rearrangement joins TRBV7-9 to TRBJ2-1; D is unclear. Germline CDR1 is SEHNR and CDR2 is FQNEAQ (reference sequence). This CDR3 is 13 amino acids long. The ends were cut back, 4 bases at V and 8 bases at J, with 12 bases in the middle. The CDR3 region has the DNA TGTGCCAGCAGCTCCTACGTCTCCGATGAGCAGTTCTTC. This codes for CASSSYVSDEQFF.